These T cell receptor beta chains were read from a single sample in a study of T cell repertoires in cytomegalovirus infection. TCRdb re-called the reads with MiXCR, one entry per CDR3 protein. The data show about 770,000 distinct CDR3 sequences, 25% to 35% seen once. No antigen is known for these receptors. Sequences were derived from cultured CD8+ T cells from PBMCs, sampled from culture after CMV antigen stimulation. All receptors come from a human donor in good health (CMV status not recorded). Some clones in this sample may be carry-over from other donors' samples. Each CDR3 is given with its conserved first and last residue.

>TRBV25-1|TRBJ1-1
CASSEIGQGTEAFF
>TRBV7-6|TRBJ2-1
CASSVGLAARNELFF
>TRBV7-6|TRBJ2-7
CASSLAPGQGSEQYF
>TRBV7-6|TRBJ1-1
CASSLAPIGEAFF
>TRBV7-3|TRBJ2-5
CASSLTSRETQYF
>TRBV5-5|TRBJ2-2
CASSKRPWETNTGELFF
>TRBV7-8|TRBJ2-3
CASRILAASTDTQYF
>TRBV6-6|TRBJ2-4
CASSPRGSGAKNIQYF
>TRBV7-9|TRBJ2-7
CASSLTGQGSHEQYF
>TRBV6-1|TRBJ1-1
CASSFRSEAFF
>TRBV7-9|TRBJ1-5
CASSSTVSDQPQHF
>TRBV7-6|TRBJ2-1
CASSLRDGVPYNEQFF
>TRBV6-6|TRBJ2-1
CASRLRTLHNEQFF
>TRBV7-4|TRBJ2-1
CASSPKGANEQFF
>TRBV12-3/TRBV12-4|TRBJ1-2
CASSPLDSYGYTF
>TRBV18|TRBJ2-1
CASSRGMEQFF
>TRBV10-3|TRBJ2-5
CAISPSTRIQETQYF
>TRBV28|TRBJ1-5
CASTPRGSNQPQHF
>TRBV2|TRBJ1-2
CAILTGTGVYGYTF
>TRBV6-2/TRBV6-3|TRBJ1-2
CASSSYRGAVYGYTF
>TRBV7-2|TRBJ1-4
CASSPQGRQGGEKLFF
>TRBV7-2|TRBJ2-3
CASSLRLAGGQDTQYF
>TRBV19|TRBJ1-5
CASTLRGGVHQPQHF
>TRBV29-1|TRBJ2-7
CSVELDKPYEQYF
>TRBV27|TRBJ1-5
CASSSQGDNQPQHF
>TRBV12-3/TRBV12-4|TRBJ2-1
CASSFQGVYNEQFF
>TRBV7-6|TRBJ1-4
CASSTGTVNNEKLFF
>TRBV19|TRBJ1-1
CASSIFRTGNTEAFF
>TRBV27|TRBJ1-2
CASSAGAVHGYTF
>TRBV6-6|TRBJ2-6
CASSDLSGANVLTF
>TRBV6-6|TRBJ2-5
CASSLRSGEQETQYF
>TRBV6-2/TRBV6-3|TRBJ2-1
CASSYSRTSGGLYNEQFF
>TRBV12-3/TRBV12-4|TRBJ1-1
CASSWDDTEAFF
>TRBV7-8|TRBJ1-3
CASSFGRSSGNTIYF
>TRBV7-2|TRBJ2-5
CASSWEATQYF
>TRBV4-1|TRBJ1-1
CASSRGQGTNTEAFF
>TRBV11-2|TRBJ1-6
CASSSDGGLNSPLHF
>TRBV14|TRBJ2-1
CASSSGDRVFNEQFF
>TRBV6-1|TRBJ2-3
CASSGTRYVPDTQYF
>TRBV7-6|TRBJ2-7
CASQKGANYEQYF
>TRBV4-1|TRBJ1-1
CASSQVRHRDTEAFF
>TRBV19|TRBJ2-5
CASSPDRGLRETQYF
>TRBV4-1|TRBJ2-1
CASSQDGAGRHNEQFF